This is a list of T cell receptor beta chains from one sample in a study of T cell responses to AZD1222 COVID-19 vaccine. Only in-frame clones appear in the TCRdb table, and some are missing; sequencing was by immunoSEQ multiplex PCR. The data hold about 180,000 clones, with more than 80% observed a single time. The sequences come from peripheral blood, collected 28 days after the second dose of the MenACWY control vaccine. These receptors were taken from an adult who received the MenACWY meningococcal vaccine as a control. Each CDR3 is given with its conserved first and last residue. Fields, in order: J gene, V gene, clone size, D gene, CDR3 DNA, CDR3 protein. D genes are given only for firm matches. Not every row has a clone size; where given, it reads once, few, many or a size class.

j_call: TRBJ1-5; v_call: TRBV9; clone_size: .; d_call: TRBD1; cdr3_nt: TGTGCCAGCAGCGAGACAGGGAGGGGTCAGCCCCAGCATTTT; cdr3_aa: CASSETGRGQPQHF
j_call: TRBJ1-3; v_call: TRBV7-9; clone_size: .; d_call: .; cdr3_nt: TGTGCCAGCAGCTTTACAGGACCTGGAAACACCATATATTTT; cdr3_aa: CASSFTGPGNTIYF
j_call: TRBJ1-2; v_call: TRBV28; clone_size: .; d_call: .; cdr3_nt: TGTGCCAGCAGTTTGACAGCTAACTATGGCTACACCTTC; cdr3_aa: CASSLTANYGYTF
j_call: TRBJ2-1; v_call: TRBV3-1/TRBV3-2; clone_size: .; d_call: TRBD2; cdr3_nt: TGTGCCAGCAGCCCGCTACGGGCTAGCGGGAGTTGGAATGAGCAGTTCTTC; cdr3_aa: CASSPLRASGSWNEQFF
j_call: TRBJ2-5; v_call: TRBV7-8; clone_size: .; d_call: TRBD2; cdr3_nt: TGTGCCAGCAGCTCCCGGACTAGCGGGATCGGAGAGACCCAGTACTTC; cdr3_aa: CASSSRTSGIGETQYF
j_call: TRBJ1-2; v_call: TRBV7-8; clone_size: .; d_call: TRBD1; cdr3_nt: TGTGCCAGCAGCTTAAGTTATCGTTGGGGACAGGGGGCTGGTGGCTACACCTTC; cdr3_aa: CASSLSYRWGQGAGGYTF
j_call: TRBJ2-4; v_call: TRBV5-1; clone_size: .; d_call: .; cdr3_nt: TGCGCCAGCAGCTTCGGGTGGACGGAAAACATTCAGTACTTC; cdr3_aa: CASSFGWTENIQYF
j_call: TRBJ1-1; v_call: TRBV6-2/TRBV6-3; clone_size: .; d_call: .; cdr3_nt: TGTGCCAGCAGTTGGGGATCTATCACTGAAGCTTTCTTT; cdr3_aa: CASSWGSITEAFF
j_call: TRBJ2-1; v_call: TRBV4-2; clone_size: .; d_call: .; cdr3_nt: TGTGCCAGCAGCCAAGATATGTCTAACCTATACAATGAGCAGTTCTTC; cdr3_aa: CASSQDMSNLYNEQFF
j_call: TRBJ2-3; v_call: TRBV29-1; clone_size: .; d_call: .; cdr3_nt: TGCAGCGTTGAGATCGGCACCCCCCCAGATACGCAGTATTTT; cdr3_aa: CSVEIGTPPDTQYF
j_call: TRBJ1-5; v_call: TRBV15; clone_size: few; d_call: TRBD1; cdr3_nt: TGTGCCACCAGCTCCCCCAACAGGGGCGGCAATCAGCCCCAGCATTTT; cdr3_aa: CATSSPNRGGNQPQHF
j_call: TRBJ1-4; v_call: TRBV18; clone_size: .; d_call: TRBD1; cdr3_nt: TGTGCCAGCTCCCCCCAGGACAGGGGGGGTGAAAAACTGTTTTTT; cdr3_aa: CASSPQDRGGEKLFF
j_call: TRBJ1-2; v_call: TRBV28; clone_size: once; d_call: .; cdr3_nt: TGTGCCAGCAGTTCCCCGACGGTGGGTGGCTACACCTTC; cdr3_aa: CASSSPTVGGYTF
j_call: TRBJ1-5; v_call: TRBV30; clone_size: .; d_call: .; cdr3_nt: TGTGCCTGGAGTGACCACTTGTGGCAGTCTAATCAGCCCCAGCATTTT; cdr3_aa: CAWSDHLWQSNQPQHF
j_call: TRBJ1-2; v_call: TRBV11-1; clone_size: few; d_call: .; cdr3_nt: TGTGCCAGCAGCCGGGGGAAGGGCTACACCTTC; cdr3_aa: CASSRGKGYTF
j_call: TRBJ1-2; v_call: TRBV29-1; clone_size: .; d_call: .; cdr3_nt: TGCAGCGTTGAAGCCACAGGGTTTATTGGCTACACCTTC; cdr3_aa: CSVEATGFIGYTF
j_call: TRBJ2-3; v_call: TRBV7-9; clone_size: .; d_call: TRBD2; cdr3_nt: TGTGCCAGCAGTTCAGCGGGAACAGATACGCAGTATTTT; cdr3_aa: CASSSAGTDTQYF
j_call: TRBJ1-1; v_call: TRBV19; clone_size: .; d_call: .; cdr3_nt: TGTGCCAGTAAGAGGGGACACCAAATGAACACTGAAGCTTTCTTT; cdr3_aa: CASKRGHQMNTEAFF
j_call: TRBJ2-7; v_call: TRBV9; clone_size: .; d_call: .; cdr3_nt: TGTGCCAGCAGCGGACCCGTTGAAATCATCTCCTACGAGCAGTACTTC; cdr3_aa: CASSGPVEIISYEQYF
j_call: TRBJ2-2; v_call: TRBV18; clone_size: .; d_call: .; cdr3_nt: TGTGCCAGCTCACCACTCGACAGCCTAAACACCGGGGAGCTGTTTTTT; cdr3_aa: CASSPLDSLNTGELFF
j_call: TRBJ1-2; v_call: TRBV28; clone_size: .; d_call: .; cdr3_nt: TGTGCCAGCAGTTTAGGTCCATCCTATGGCTACACCTTC; cdr3_aa: CASSLGPSYGYTF
j_call: TRBJ1-2; v_call: TRBV28; clone_size: .; d_call: .; cdr3_nt: TGTGCCAGCACCGTTGGGGGGGACCTTCTCTATGGCTACACCTTC; cdr3_aa: CASTVGGDLLYGYTF
j_call: TRBJ1-1; v_call: TRBV10-3; clone_size: .; d_call: .; cdr3_nt: TGTGCCATCAGAGGACCCGTCGGGGGAGCTGAAGCTTTCTTT; cdr3_aa: CAIRGPVGGAEAFF
j_call: TRBJ2-5; v_call: TRBV30; clone_size: .; d_call: .; cdr3_nt: TGTGCCTGGAGGAGAGGAGAGACCCAGTACTTC; cdr3_aa: CAWRRGETQYF
j_call: TRBJ2-3; v_call: TRBV28; clone_size: .; d_call: .; cdr3_nt: TGTGCCAGCAGAAGCGGGTCGCAAAACACAGATACGCAGTATTTT; cdr3_aa: CASRSGSQNTDTQYF
j_call: TRBJ2-5; v_call: TRBV27; clone_size: .; d_call: .; cdr3_nt: TGTGCCAGCCGCTTACAGGGGGAGGGGGAGACCCAGTACTTC; cdr3_aa: CASRLQGEGETQYF
j_call: TRBJ1-5; v_call: TRBV6-1; clone_size: .; d_call: .; cdr3_nt: TGTGCCAGCAGTGAAGCCCCGCAGGTCAATCAGCCCCAGCATTTT; cdr3_aa: CASSEAPQVNQPQHF
j_call: TRBJ1-4; v_call: TRBV28; clone_size: once; d_call: TRBD1; cdr3_nt: TGTGCCAGCAGTCCGCCGACAGGGGGTGGGGAAAAACTGTTTTTT; cdr3_aa: CASSPPTGGGEKLFF
j_call: TRBJ1-1; v_call: TRBV29-1; clone_size: .; d_call: .; cdr3_nt: TGCAGCGGGGGGGGTGTGAACACTGAAGCTTTCTTT; cdr3_aa: CSGGGVNTEAFF
j_call: TRBJ2-7; v_call: TRBV6-1; clone_size: .; d_call: .; cdr3_nt: TGTGCCAGCAGTCCGAGTTCCTACGAGCAGTACTTC; cdr3_aa: CASSPSSYEQYF
j_call: TRBJ2-1; v_call: TRBV12-5; clone_size: .; d_call: TRBD2; cdr3_nt: TGTGCTAGTGGTTTGGGGACTAGCGGGAGTTTCCACAATGAGCAGTTCTTC; cdr3_aa: CASGLGTSGSFHNEQFF
j_call: TRBJ1-1; v_call: TRBV30; clone_size: .; d_call: .; cdr3_nt: TGTGCCCGCAGAGGGATGAACACTGAAGCTTTCTTT; cdr3_aa: CARRGMNTEAFF
j_call: TRBJ1-1; v_call: TRBV18; clone_size: .; d_call: .; cdr3_nt: TGTGCCAGCTCCCCCGACAAGAACACTGAAGCTTTCTTT; cdr3_aa: CASSPDKNTEAFF
j_call: TRBJ1-3; v_call: TRBV30; clone_size: .; d_call: .; cdr3_nt: TGTGCCTGGGACACCTCTGGAAACACCATATATTTT; cdr3_aa: CAWDTSGNTIYF
j_call: TRBJ2-1; v_call: TRBV27; clone_size: .; d_call: TRBD2; cdr3_nt: TGTGCCAGCAGCAATTTCGGGGGGAGCTACGAAGTATTTGTATCGAATGAGCAGTTCTTC; cdr3_aa: CASSNFGGSYEVFVSNEQFF
j_call: TRBJ1-5; v_call: TRBV15; clone_size: .; d_call: .; cdr3_nt: TGTGCCACCAGCAGAGAGGGTGATCAGCCCCAGCATTTT; cdr3_aa: CATSREGDQPQHF
j_call: TRBJ2-7; v_call: TRBV4-3; clone_size: .; d_call: .; cdr3_nt: TGCGCCAGCAGCCAAGATTCCGAGGGGCTCCCCTACGAGCAGTACTTC; cdr3_aa: CASSQDSEGLPYEQYF
j_call: TRBJ1-6; v_call: TRBV5-1; clone_size: .; d_call: .; cdr3_nt: TGCGCCAGCAGCTCCTCGGGGGATGGGGGTTCACCCCTCCACTTT; cdr3_aa: CASSSSGDGGSPLHF
j_call: TRBJ1-1; v_call: TRBV6-5; clone_size: .; d_call: .; cdr3_nt: TGTGCCAGCAGTCGCGGTAGGACTGAAGCTTTCTTT; cdr3_aa: CASSRGRTEAFF
j_call: TRBJ1-5; v_call: TRBV4-1; clone_size: .; d_call: .; cdr3_nt: TGCGCCAGCAGCCAAAATCATCCCAGGGTTAGCAATCAGCCCCAGCATTTT; cdr3_aa: CASSQNHPRVSNQPQHF
j_call: TRBJ2-1; v_call: TRBV5-4; clone_size: .; d_call: .; cdr3_nt: TGTGCCAGCAGCTTGTGGAGTTGGGGATACAATGAGCAGTTCTTC; cdr3_aa: CASSLWSWGYNEQFF
j_call: TRBJ1-3; v_call: TRBV21-1; clone_size: .; d_call: .; cdr3_nt: TGTGCCAGCTTAGATCCGGACACCATATATTTT; cdr3_aa: CASLDPDTIYF
j_call: TRBJ2-3; v_call: TRBV20-1; clone_size: once; d_call: TRBD2; cdr3_nt: TGCAGTGCTAGTGCCCTTGGACTAGCGGGGAGCACAGATACGCAGTATTTT; cdr3_aa: CSASALGLAGSTDTQYF
j_call: TRBJ1-4; v_call: TRBV30; clone_size: few; d_call: .; cdr3_nt: TGTGCCTGGAGTGTAGGAGGCGGGCTGTTTTTT; cdr3_aa: CAWSVGGGLFF
j_call: TRBJ2-1; v_call: TRBV12-3/TRBV12-4; clone_size: .; d_call: .; cdr3_nt: TGTGCCAGCAGTTTCGACTACCGGGACATTAAGTTCTTC; cdr3_aa: CASSFDYRDIKFF
j_call: TRBJ2-5; v_call: TRBV7-8; clone_size: .; d_call: .; cdr3_nt: TGTGCCAGCAGCTTAAATACCGCTCGGGAGACCCAGTACTTC; cdr3_aa: CASSLNTARETQYF